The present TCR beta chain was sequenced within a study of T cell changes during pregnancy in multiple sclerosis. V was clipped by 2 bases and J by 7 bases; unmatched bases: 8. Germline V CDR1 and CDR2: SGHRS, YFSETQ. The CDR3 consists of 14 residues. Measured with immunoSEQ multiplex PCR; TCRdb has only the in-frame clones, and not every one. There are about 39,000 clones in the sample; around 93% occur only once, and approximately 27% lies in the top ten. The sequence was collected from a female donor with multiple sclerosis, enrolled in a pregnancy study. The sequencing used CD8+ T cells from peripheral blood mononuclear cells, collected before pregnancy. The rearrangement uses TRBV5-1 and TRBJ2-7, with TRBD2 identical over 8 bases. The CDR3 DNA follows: TGCGCCAGCAGCTTCCGGGCGGGAGGTAGGGAGCAGTACTTC. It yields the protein CASSFRAGGREQYF.